Below are 20 T cell receptor beta chains sequenced from a single sample in a study of cytomegalovirus exposure and HLA in healthy donors. The PCR used 60 Vbeta and 13 Jbeta primers. Profiling relied on immunoSEQ multiplex PCR, and the TCRdb table lists in-frame clones only, not all of them. Among about 200,000 clones listed, 70% to 80% were seen once. Sequencing was done on a sample of PBMCs. The receptor source for this set is a girl under 18 in good health and CMV-seropositive.

This clone was found once. The chain is built from TRBV7-9 and TRBJ2-5; 12 bases line up with TRBD2. Germline V CDR1 and CDR2: SEHNR, FQNEAQ (reference sequence). The CDR3 has 19 residues. V shed 3 bases, J shed 7 bases, and the junction held 18 bases outside the gene matches. In DNA form, the CDR3 reads TGTGCCAGCAGCTTGATGCTCATGATGACTAGCGGGGGTCCCCCGACCCAGTACTTC. Amino acids: CASSLMLMMTSGGPPTQYF.

The chain joins TRBV7-2 to TRBJ1-2, with 9 nucleotides matching TRBD1. This CDR3 region has 15 residues. Germline V gene lookup returns CDR1 SGHTA and CDR2 FQGNSA. The V gene end was trimmed by 4 bases and the J gene end by 8 bases; junction bases not matched to a gene: 11. DNA for the CDR3: TGTGCCAGCAGCTCAGGACAGGGGCAGGGAGGAGGCTACACCTTC. Its protein product is CASSSGQGQGGGYTF.

The rearrangement uses TRBV7-9 and TRBJ1-2; 7 bases agree with TRBD1. The CDR3 is 13 residues long. The junction had 4 bases not matched to a gene; V was cut back by 7 bases and J by 2 bases. The germline CDR1 and CDR2 sequences are SEHNR and FQNEAQ (reference sequence). Here the CDR3 DNA reads TGTGCCAGCACCGGGGACAGCAACTATGGCTACACCTTC. Its protein is CASTGDSNYGYTF.

The chain recombines TRBV29-1 with TRBJ2-7; 7 bases map to TRBD2. The CDR3 is made up of 11 amino acids. In germline, CDR1 is SQVTM, CDR2 ANQGSEA. J gave up 6 bases and V 6 bases, and 5 bases lay outside the gene matches. CDR3 protein: CSVDPGGEQYF. CDR3 nucleotides: TGCAGCGTCGACCCGGGGGGCGAGCAGTACTTC.

The J gene is TRBJ1-5, the V gene TRBV10-2; D remains ambiguous. V was cut by 2 bases and J by 6 bases, with 8 bases left in between. CDR1 WSHSY and CDR2 SAAADI come from the germline V gene. This CDR3 has 13 amino acids. The CDR3 sequence: CASSEVPGQPQHF. The CDR3 DNA follows: TGCGCCAGCAGTGAGGTCCCGGGTCAGCCCCAGCATTTT.

The V gene is TRBV4-2, the J gene TRBJ2-1; 9 nucleotides line up with TRBD2. Germline V CDR1 and CDR2: LGHNA, YNFKEQ. The V gene end was trimmed by 0 bases and the J gene end by 0 bases; junction bases not matched to a gene: 6. CDR3 length: 18 amino acids. As DNA, the CDR3 is TGTGCCAGCAGCCAAGATAGCGGGGGCGACCCCTCCTACAATGAGCAGTTCTTC. Amino acids: CASSQDSGGDPSYNEQFF.

Here the CDR3 DNA reads TGTGCCACCAGCAGCCGAGGGACAGGCGGGACAGATACGCAGTATTTT. Translating gives CATSSRGTGGTDTQYF. The V call is TRBV15, the J call TRBJ2-3, with 8 positions matching TRBD1. V shed 3 bases and J 3 bases; nucleotides not matched to a gene: 8. This CDR3 spans 16 amino acids. Germline CDR1 is LNHNV and CDR2 is YYDKDF (reference sequence).

This clone has only a few counts. The chain carries TRBV9 and TRBJ2-3; 12 nucleotides align to TRBD2. J gave up 3 bases and V 0 bases, and 5 bases lay outside the gene matches. The CDR3 loop spans 17 amino acids. The germline V gene has CDR1 SGDLS and CDR2 YYNGEE. This chain's CDR3 is CASSVGSSGGVTDTQYF. The CDR3 DNA follows: TGTGCCAGCAGCGTAGGGTCTAGCGGGGGGGTAACAGATACGCAGTATTTT.

This chain links TRBV9 with TRBJ2-3, with 9 positions matching TRBD2. V lost 0 bases, J lost 2 bases, and 7 bases stayed unmatched. CDR3 length: 17 amino acids. Germline loops: CDR1 SGDLS, CDR2 YYNGEE. In DNA, the CDR3 is TGTGCCAGCAGCGTAGCCCTGACTAGCGGCAACACAGATACGCAGTATTTT. Translation: CASSVALTSGNTDTQYF.

The V call is TRBV7-7, the J call TRBJ2-3; TRBD1 agrees at 10 bases. The CDR3 has 15 amino acids. Germline CDR1 reads SSHAT; CDR2 reads FNYEAQ (reference sequence). V was clipped by 1 base and J by 3 bases; unmatched bases: 1. CDR3 nucleotides: TGTGCCAGCAGCTTAGGGGGACAGGGGACAGATACGCAGTATTTT. Translated: CASSLGGQGTDTQYF.

The rearrangement links TRBV7-6 to TRBJ2-7, with 8 bases fitting TRBD2. Germline-derived CDR1 and CDR2 are SGHVS and FNYEAQ. J gave up 3 bases and V 1 base, and 2 bases lay outside the gene matches. This CDR3 comprises 14 residues. CDR3 DNA: TGTGCCAGCAGCTTAGAGCGGGGGAGCTACGAGCAGTACTTC. Translated, it gives CASSLERGSYEQYF. Drawing the rest from reference TRBV7-6 and TRBJ2-7, the complete variable domain is GAGVSQSPRYKVTKRGQDVALRCDPISGHVSLYWYRQALGQGPEFLTYFNYEAQQDKSGLPNDRFSAERPEGSISTLTIQRTEQRDSAMYRCASSLERGSYEQYFGPGTRLTVT.

The chain links TRBV6-1 to TRBJ2-7; TRBD1 matches 8 bases. This CDR3 comprises 14 residues. The germline V gene encodes CDR1 MNHNS and CDR2 SASEGT. Germline trimming cut 5 bases from V and 0 bases from J; bases unmatched to any gene: 3. CDR3 protein: CASSRQGSSYEQYF. The CDR3 region has the DNA TGTGCCAGCAGTAGACAGGGGAGCTCCTACGAGCAGTACTTC.

The chain employs TRBV29-1 and TRBJ2-2, with D possibly being TRBD1 (6 bases). V lost 4 bases to trimming and J lost 1 base, with 7 bases between them. This CDR3 contains 13 residues. Germline V gene lookup returns CDR1 SQVTM and CDR2 ANQGSEA. The CDR3 DNA sequence: TGCAGCGTTGTCAGGGGGAACACCGGGGAGCTGTTTTTT. Its translation is CSVVRGNTGELFF.

This clone was counted only a few times. The chain has TRBV5-1 and TRBJ1-2, with TRBD1 as a possible D gene (6 bases). The CDR3 sequence is 18 residues long. CDR1 and CDR2 (germline): SGHRS, YFSETQ. V was pared by 1 base and J by 10 bases, with 29 bases between. CDR3: CASSLWDTTERNRIVYTF. The CDR3 region has the DNA TGCGCCAGCAGCTTGTGGGACACAACTGAACGGAACCGGATCGTCTACACCTTC.

This chain connects TRBV10-1 to TRBJ2-7; possible D gene TRBD2, 5 bases. Germline assignment: CDR1 WNHNN and CDR2 SYGVQD (reference sequence). The V end was cut by 2 bases, the J end by 1 base, with 15 bases between. The CDR3 consists of 16 residues. This chain's CDR3 is CASSEGRGRASYEQYF. CDR3 nucleotide sequence: TGCGCCAGCAGTGAGGGACGGGGTCGGGCATCCTACGAGCAGTACTTC.

V is TRBV9 and J is TRBJ2-1; possible D gene TRBD1, 5 bases. Germline V gene data show CDR1 as SGDLS and CDR2 as YYNGEE. This CDR3 has 15 residues. V shed 4 bases and J shed 2 bases, with 13 bases lying between them. CDR3: CASSLGQGPYNEQFF. The CDR3 region has the DNA TGTGCCAGCAGCCTGGGTCAGGGCCCCTACAATGAGCAGTTCTTC.

In its sample, this clone was seen once. The chain recombines TRBV6-4 with TRBJ2-6; a weak D match, TRBD2 (6 bases). V was clipped by 4 bases and J by 0 bases, with 13 bases between them. Germline V CDR1 and CDR2: MRHNA, SNTAGT. The CDR3 covers 17 residues. The CDR3 sequence: CASSVSGSSSGANVLTF. CDR3 DNA sequence: TGTGCCAGCAGTGTGAGCGGGTCCAGCTCTGGGGCCAACGTCCTGACTTTC.

This chain uses TRBV29-1 with TRBJ2-7, with TRBD2 identical over 8 bases. The germline CDR1 and CDR2 sequences are SQVTM and ANQGSEA. The CDR3 has 15 residues. Trimming removed 2 bases from V and 0 bases from J; junction bases left unmatched: 6. CDR3 region: CSVEKAGESSYEQYF. In DNA, the CDR3 is TGCAGCGTTGAAAAAGCGGGGGAAAGCTCCTACGAGCAGTACTTC.

The chain carries TRBV9 and TRBJ2-3; D is perhaps TRBD2 (6 bases). Germline V gene data show CDR1 as SGDLS and CDR2 as YYNGEE. V was clipped by 3 bases and J by 2 bases, with 19 bases between them. The CDR3 extends over 17 amino acids. The DNA of the CDR3 is TGTGCCAGCAGCGACCCTTGGGGTGCGGGGACCACAGATACGCAGTATTTT. Residues: CASSDPWGAGTTDTQYF.

This sequence joins TRBV9 and TRBJ2-7; TRBD2 aligns across 10 bases. Germline V CDR1 and CDR2: SGDLS, YYNGEE. The CDR3 sequence is 14 residues long. V was clipped by 5 bases and J by 7 bases; unmatched bases: 9. CDR3 protein: CASSPLAGAGEQYF. The CDR3 DNA is TGTGCCAGCAGTCCCCTAGCGGGGGCCGGTGAGCAGTACTTC.